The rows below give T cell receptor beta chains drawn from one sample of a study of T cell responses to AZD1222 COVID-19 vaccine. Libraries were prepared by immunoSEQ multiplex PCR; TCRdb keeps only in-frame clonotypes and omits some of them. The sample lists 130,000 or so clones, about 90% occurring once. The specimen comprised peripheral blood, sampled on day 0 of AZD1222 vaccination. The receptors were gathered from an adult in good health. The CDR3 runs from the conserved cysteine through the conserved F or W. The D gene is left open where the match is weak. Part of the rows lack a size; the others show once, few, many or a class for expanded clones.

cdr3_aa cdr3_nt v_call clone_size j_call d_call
CASSPSTGEKLFF TGTGCCAGCAGCCCGTCGACAGGGGAAAAACTGTTTTTT TRBV7-3 NA TRBJ1-4 TRBD1
CASSLAETAAHNEKLFF TGTGCCAGCAGCTTGGCCGAGACAGCGGCACATAATGAAAAACTGTTTTTT TRBV5-8 NA TRBJ1-4 NA
CASSLVGGDEQFF TGTGCCAGCAGCTTAGTAGGGGGCGATGAGCAGTTCTTC TRBV11-2 NA TRBJ2-1 TRBD1
CAISESTTNTEAFF TGTGCCATCAGTGAGTCCACCACGAACACTGAAGCTTTCTTT TRBV10-3 NA TRBJ1-1 NA
CAWNLRVNTEAFF TGTGCCTGGAATCTCAGGGTTAACACTGAAGCTTTCTTT TRBV30 NA TRBJ1-1 NA
CASRLADYEQYF TGTGCCAGCAGACTAGCGGACTACGAGCAGTACTTC TRBV25-1 NA TRBJ2-7 TRBD2
CASSLRQGWHEQYF TGTGCCAGCAGCTTACGACAGGGGTGGCACGAGCAGTACTTC TRBV7-6 NA TRBJ2-7 TRBD1
CASSQTVIYNSPLHF TGTGCCAGCAGCCAAACGGTCATCTATAATTCACCCCTCCACTTT TRBV4-2 NA TRBJ1-6 NA
CASSFSYEQYF TGTGCCAGCAGCTTCTCCTACGAGCAGTACTTC TRBV7-9 NA TRBJ2-7 NA
CASRQGLDSPLHF TGTGCCAGCAGGCAGGGTTTAGATTCACCCCTCCACTTT TRBV2 NA TRBJ1-6 NA
CASSAGQGRIEAFF TGTGCCAGCAGCGCCGGACAGGGACGAATTGAAGCTTTCTTT TRBV2 few TRBJ1-1 TRBD1
CASSQGTYGYTF TGCGCCAGCAGCCAAGGGACCTATGGCTACACCTTC TRBV4-1 NA TRBJ1-2 NA
CASSRSPRATEAFF TGCGCCAGCAGCCGAAGTCCCAGGGCCACTGAAGCTTTCTTT TRBV4-3 NA TRBJ1-1 NA
CASRSQGNGYTF TGTGCCAGCAGGTCACAGGGGAATGGCTACACCTTC TRBV28 NA TRBJ1-2 TRBD1
CASSYSRTSETQYF TGTGCCAGCAGTTACTCGCGAACTTCGGAGACCCAGTACTTC TRBV6-5 NA TRBJ2-5 NA
CASSAIIPGQGASEAFF TGTGCCAGCAGCGCTATTATACCGGGACAGGGGGCTTCTGAAGCTTTCTTT TRBV9 once TRBJ1-1 TRBD1
CASTFFAGWGTDTQYF TGTGCCAGCACCTTCTTCGCCGGATGGGGCACAGATACGCAGTATTTT TRBV7-2 NA TRBJ2-3 NA
CASSQDSGVAYEQYF TGTGCCAGCAGCCAAGATTCGGGGGTGGCCTACGAGCAGTACTTC TRBV4-2 once TRBJ2-7 NA
CASSPRTSGGTGYNEQFF TGTGCCAGCTCACCCCGGACTAGCGGGGGGACAGGGTACAATGAGCAGTTCTTC TRBV18 NA TRBJ2-1 TRBD2
CASSLLGFREQWEAFF TGCGCCAGCAGCTTGTTGGGGTTTCGGGAACAATGGGAAGCTTTCTTT TRBV5-1 NA TRBJ1-1 NA
CASSMMGTRAGPYEQYF TGTGCCAGTAGTATGATGGGGACCAGGGCTGGCCCCTACGAGCAGTACTTC TRBV19 NA TRBJ2-7 NA
CASSFPDANYGYTF TGTGCCAGCAGCTTCCCGGACGCTAACTATGGCTACACCTTC TRBV7-2 NA TRBJ1-2 NA
CASSHGTVYGYTF TGTGCCAGCAGCCACGGGACAGTCTATGGCTACACCTTC TRBV14 NA TRBJ1-2 TRBD1
CASRPSIPGNTIYF TGTGCCAGCAGACCTTCCATCCCTGGAAACACCATATATTTT TRBV27 once TRBJ1-3 NA
CASSQVAGSSTDTQYF TGCGCCAGCAGCCAAGTCGCGGGTAGTAGCACAGATACGCAGTATTTT TRBV4-3 NA TRBJ2-3 NA
CAWTTGGYEQYF TGTGCCTGGACAACCGGGGGATACGAGCAGTACTTC TRBV30 NA TRBJ2-7 NA
CASSLAPGQGYGYTF TGCGCCAGCAGCTTGGCCCCGGGACAGGGCTATGGCTACACCTTC TRBV5-1 NA TRBJ1-2 TRBD1
CASRRHRGQPQHF TGTGCCAGCAGGCGCCACAGGGGTCAGCCCCAGCATTTT TRBV12-3/TRBV12-4 NA TRBJ1-5 TRBD1
CASSYTGDYNSPLHF TGTGCCAGCAGTTACACAGGCGACTATAATTCACCCCTCCACTTT TRBV6-6 NA TRBJ1-6 NA
CASSESKDVGSPNTEAFF TGCGCCAGCAGTGAGTCGAAGGATGTGGGGTCCCCGAACACTGAAGCTTTCTTT TRBV10-1 NA TRBJ1-1 NA
CASSKLADPQETQYF TGTGCCAGCAGCAAACTAGCGGATCCACAAGAGACCCAGTACTTC TRBV27 NA TRBJ2-5 TRBD2
CASSLGPGVPGELFF TGCGCCAGCAGCTTGGGGCCGGGAGTACCCGGGGAGCTGTTTTTT TRBV5-1 NA TRBJ2-2 NA
CASGLAGGGETQYF TGTGCCAGCGGGCTAGCGGGGGGTGGAGAGACCCAGTACTTC TRBV27 NA TRBJ2-5 TRBD2
CASSPTGGGPETQYF TGTGCCAGCTCACCAACGGGTGGGGGGCCAGAGACCCAGTACTTC TRBV18 few TRBJ2-5 NA
CASSFSSGGAGYNEQFF TGTGCCAGCAGTTTTTCTAGCGGGGGGGCGGGATACAATGAGCAGTTCTTC TRBV27 NA TRBJ2-1 TRBD2
CASSPVGQGDGYTF TGTGCCAGCTCACCAGTGGGACAGGGCGATGGCTACACCTTC TRBV18 NA TRBJ1-2 TRBD1
CATSERTGLSGANVLTF TGTGCCACCAGTGAGCGGACGGGCCTATCTGGGGCCAACGTCCTGACTTTC TRBV24-1 once TRBJ2-6 NA
CSTRPGGAPEAFF TGCAGCACTCGTCCGGGGGGCGCCCCCGAAGCTTTCTTT TRBV29-1 NA TRBJ1-1 NA
CATSDLHQTGELFF TGTGCCACCAGTGACTTACACCAAACCGGGGAGCTGTTTTTT TRBV24-1 NA TRBJ2-2 NA
CASRQDEGYEQYF TGCGCCAGTAGACAGGACGAAGGCTACGAGCAGTACTTC TRBV10-1 NA TRBJ2-7 NA
CASTQGRGDNYGYTF TGTGCCAGCACCCAAGGGAGAGGGGATAACTATGGCTACACCTTC TRBV14 once TRBJ1-2 NA
CASSIRSGGYNEQFF TGTGCCAGTAGTATCCGTAGCGGGGGCTACAATGAGCAGTTCTTC TRBV19 NA TRBJ2-1 TRBD2
CASRSTGYEQYF TGTGCCAGCAGGTCTACAGGCTACGAGCAGTACTTC TRBV3-1/TRBV3-2 NA TRBJ2-7 NA
CASSRDRPGSGEQFF TGTGCTAGCAGCCGGGACAGGCCTGGGTCAGGTGAGCAGTTCTTC TRBV7-7 NA TRBJ2-1 TRBD1
CATRQTSGNTIYF TGTGCCACCCGACAGACCTCTGGAAACACCATATATTTT TRBV6-5 NA TRBJ1-3 NA
CASSLGILYEQYF TGTGCCAGCAGCTTGGGGATCCTATACGAGCAGTACTTC TRBV5-5 NA TRBJ2-7 NA
CASSAGQGYEQYF TGTGCCAGTAGTGCCGGACAGGGGTACGAGCAGTACTTC TRBV19 NA TRBJ2-7 TRBD1
CASSVGGGNSPLHF TGTGCCAGCAGCGTGGGGGGGGGTAATTCACCCCTCCACTTT TRBV5-4 once TRBJ1-6 NA
CASSPLPYTEAFF TGTGCCAGCAGCCCCCTTCCGTACACTGAAGCTTTCTTT TRBV14 NA TRBJ1-1 NA
CASSPRTGRYSPLHF TGTGCCAGCTCACCTAGGACAGGGAGGTACTCACCCCTCCACTTT TRBV18 NA TRBJ1-6 TRBD1
CASRTGEGSGELFF TGTGCCAGCAGGACAGGGGAAGGGTCCGGGGAGCTGTTTTTT TRBV6-4 NA TRBJ2-2 TRBD1
CASSAQAYSSYEQYF TGTGCCAGCAGTGCACAGGCTTACTCCTCCTACGAGCAGTACTTC TRBV7-2 once TRBJ2-7 NA
CATSVGINNSPLHF TGTGCCACTTCGGTCGGAATTAATAATTCACCCCTCCACTTT TRBV7-9 NA TRBJ1-6 NA
CASSSIMTGTGNTIYF TGTGCCAGCAGCTCAATAATGACAGGGACTGGAAACACCATATATTTT TRBV11-2 NA TRBJ1-3 TRBD1
CASSSKAGTIVYEQYF TGTGCCAGCAGCTCGAAAGCCGGGACTATTGTCTACGAGCAGTACTTC TRBV11-2 NA TRBJ2-7 TRBD2
CASSDHRNGYTF TGTGCCAGCAGCGACCACAGGAATGGCTACACCTTC TRBV5-4 NA TRBJ1-2 NA
CASRRDRNTEAFF TGTGCCAGCAGGCGCGACAGGAACACTGAAGCTTTCTTT TRBV11-1 NA TRBJ1-1 NA
CASSLVQGANSPLHF TGTGCCAGCAGCTTAGTTCAGGGGGCCAATTCACCCCTCCACTTT TRBV7-9 NA TRBJ1-6 TRBD1
CASSALTVTGYTF TGTGCCAGTAGTGCCTTAACAGTGACTGGCTACACCTTC TRBV19 few TRBJ1-2 NA
CASSYGRVRPETQYF TGTGCCAGCAGTTACGGTAGGGTACGTCCAGAGACCCAGTACTTC TRBV6-5 NA TRBJ2-5 NA